This T cell receptor (beta chain) was retrieved from a study of CD8 T cells in Susac syndrome. Overall study findings and caveats: The authors acknowledged that their TCR sequencing and HLA analysis involved a relatively small number of individuals.

CDR1 is MNHEY, CDR2 SVGEGT, per germline. The V gene end was trimmed by 4 bases and the J gene end by 5 bases; junction bases not matched to a gene: 4. This CDR3 comprises 13 residues. This clonotype occurred once. Its antigen is unknown. CD8+ and CD4+ T cells circulating in blood were sequenced for TCR beta. After extraction with the RNeasy kit, roughly 0.45 to 1 ug of the RNA was reverse transcribed using random hexamers. TCRdb reprocessed the immunoSEQ multiplex PCR reads with MiXCR, giving one entry per CDR3 protein. Counted here are more than 90,000 distinct CDR3 sequences, more than 85% occurring once; the ten biggest clones make up 0.093%.

This TCR derives from a human donor with multiple sclerosis. The chain joins TRBV6-2 or TRBV6-3 to TRBJ1-1; TRBD1 matches 7 bases. Sequencing was done on a sample of CD4+ T cells from PBMCs. CDR3 nucleotide sequence: TGTGCCAGCAGTTCGATGACAGGGACTGAAGCTTTCTTT. Translation gives CASSSMTGTEAFF.